A single sample is the source of the 17 T cell receptor beta chains below, sequenced in a study of blood T cell repertoires in COVID-19. Only in-frame clones appear in the TCRdb table, and some are missing; sequencing was by immunoSEQ multiplex PCR. The repertoire consists of tens of thousands of clones, with approximately 77% occurring once and the leading ten covering about 30%. Source material: peripheral blood. These receptors all stem from a human donor in a cohort sampled during active COVID-19.

This clone was recorded a few times. The genes are TRBV27 and TRBJ2-1, with D tentatively TRBD2 (6 bases). This CDR3 has 16 amino acids. V was pared by 1 base and J by 8 bases, with 18 bases between. Germline values: CDR1 MNHEY, CDR2 SMNVEV (reference sequence). CDR3 loop: CASSLFTSIAPDEQFF. The DNA for the CDR3 is TGTGCCAGCAGTTTATTTACTAGCATTGCGCCGGATGAGCAGTTCTTC.

This rearrangement joins TRBV5-1 to TRBJ2-5, with 8 positions matching TRBD1. Per the germline V gene, CDR1 is SGHRS and CDR2 is YFSETQ. The CDR3 runs 15 residues. V was clipped by 4 bases and J by 2 bases; unmatched bases: 7. The CDR3 DNA reads TGCGCCAGCAGCCCAGACAGGGGTCGACAAGAGACCCAGTACTTC. It is translated as CASSPDRGRQETQYF.

V and J are TRBV6-2 or TRBV6-3 and TRBJ1-2; D unresolved. The CDR3 runs to 13 residues. Germline V gene sequence: CDR1 MNHEY, CDR2 SVGEGT. V dropped 2 bases and J dropped 3 bases, with 7 bases sitting between them. Here the CDR3 reads CASSYGPHYGYTF. The CDR3 DNA is TGTGCCAGCAGTTACGGGCCTCACTATGGCTACACCTTC.

The chain is built from TRBV18 and TRBJ2-1; tentatively, D is TRBD1 (6 bases). CDR3 length: 15 amino acids. V lost 4 bases to trimming and J lost 4 bases, with 14 bases between them. The germline CDR1 and CDR2 sequences are KGHSH and LQKENI. The chain's CDR3 is CASSQGQGRYNEQFF. CDR3 in DNA: TGTGCCAGCTCACAGGGACAAGGCCGGTACAATGAGCAGTTCTTC.

The rearrangement joins TRBV27 to TRBJ2-1, with D possibly TRBD2 on 6 matching bases. This CDR3 has 15 amino acids. The V gene lost 2 bases and the J gene lost 3 bases, with 11 bases spanning the gap. Germline V lookup: CDR1 MNHEY, CDR2 SMNVEV (reference sequence). The CDR3, as DNA: TGTGCCAGCAGTTTAGAGGGGAGGAACTACAATGAGCAGTTCTTC. Translating gives CASSLEGRNYNEQFF.

The chain links TRBV6-5 to TRBJ2-7; tentative D call: TRBD1 (5 bases). Trimming cost V 4 bases and J 3 bases, with 13 bases left between them. The germline gives CDR1 MNHEY, CDR2 SVGAGI. The CDR3 spans 14 residues. The CDR3 here is CASSLIQGSYEQYF. The CDR3 DNA sequence: TGTGCCAGCAGTTTAATTCAGGGCAGCTACGAGCAGTACTTC.

The chain carries TRBV6-6 and TRBJ1-5; tentative D call: TRBD1 (6 bases). The CDR3 totals 14 residues. The V and J ends lost 2 bases and 4 bases respectively, with 9 bases between them. Germline lookup yields CDR1 MNHNY and CDR2 SVGAGI (reference sequence). CDR3 bases: TGTGCCAGCAGTTACAAGGGGGGGAATCAGCCCCAGCATTTT. Translated, it gives CASSYKGGNQPQHF.

This rearrangement joins TRBV7-9 to TRBJ2-6; 10 bases are a match to TRBD1. The trim removed 2 bases at V and 0 bases at J, leaving 1 base unmatched. Germline loops: CDR1 SEHNR, CDR2 FQNEAQ (reference sequence). There are 17 residues in the CDR3. CDR3 amino acids: CASSLRTGGSGANVLTF. The CDR3 DNA follows: TGTGCCAGCAGCTTAAGGACAGGGGGCTCTGGGGCCAACGTCCTGACTTTC.

The J gene is TRBJ1-2, the V gene TRBV30, with 8 bases fitting TRBD1. The CDR3 extends over 13 amino acids. The V gene's germline CDR1 is GTSNPN and CDR2 SVGIG (reference sequence). The ends lost 3 bases at V and 6 bases at J; junction bases unmatched: 6. The CDR3 DNA is TGTGCCTGGAGCCTTGGGACAGGCCATGGCTACACCTTC. Its translation is CAWSLGTGHGYTF.

This clone was observed a single time. V and J are TRBV6-5 and TRBJ1-2, with 7 nucleotides matching TRBD1. Germline V gene sequence: CDR1 MNHEY, CDR2 SVGAGI. This CDR3 contains 15 residues. The V segment lost 7 bases and the J segment 1 base; nucleotides outside the gene matches: 9. CDR3 DNA sequence: TGTGCCAGCACTCCCACGGGACAGTTTAACTATGGCTACACCTTC. Encoded protein: CASTPTGQFNYGYTF.

CDR3 nucleotide sequence: TGTGCCAGCAGCCAGGACTCCCAGTTTGACGAGCAGTACTTC. Amino acids: CASSQDSQFDEQYF. The chain couples TRBV9 to TRBJ2-7; a weak D match, TRBD2 (5 bases). Trimming took 4 bases from V and 5 from J, leaving 16 bases between them. The CDR3 covers 14 residues. CDR1 is SGDLS and CDR2 is YYNGEE in the germline V gene.

Here the CDR3 reads CASSPPQRGLAYEQYF. The CDR3 coding sequence is TGTGCCAGCAGCCCTCCCCAGCGGGGGCTTGCCTACGAGCAGTACTTC. The V and J genes are TRBV11-2 and TRBJ2-7; 8 nucleotides align to TRBD2. Trimming removed 5 bases from V and 2 bases from J; junction bases left unmatched: 11. The CDR3 is 16 residues long. The germline V gene has CDR1 SGHAT and CDR2 FQNNGV.

The V and J genes are TRBV28 and TRBJ2-5; 8 bases line up with TRBD1. CDR3 length: 17 amino acids. V lost 5 bases to trimming and J lost 5 bases; unmatched junction nucleotides: 16. Germline V gene lookup returns CDR1 MDHEN and CDR2 SYDVKM. CDR3 protein: CASSAVARQGPRETQYF. In DNA, the CDR3 is TGTGCCAGCAGTGCGGTGGCTCGACAGGGGCCCAGGGAGACCCAGTACTTC.

This clone was detected only a few times. The CDR3 loop reads CASSNAGAQGYTF. In DNA form, the CDR3 reads TGTGCCAGCAGTAATGCGGGGGCGCAAGGCTACACCTTC. The chain recombines TRBV28 with TRBJ1-2; the D gene is possibly TRBD1 (6 bases). CDR1 is MDHEN and CDR2 is SYDVKM in the germline V gene. V dropped 5 bases and J dropped 8 bases, with 15 bases sitting between them. The CDR3 covers 13 residues.

The V call is TRBV4-3, the J call TRBJ1-2; 7 nucleotides align to TRBD1. CDR1 and CDR2 (germline): LGHNA, YSLEER. CDR3 length equals 15 residues. Trimming removed 4 bases from V and 4 bases from J; junction bases left unmatched: 9. This CDR3 is CASSPTQGPIYGYTF. The CDR3 DNA reads TGCGCCAGCAGCCCAACACAGGGGCCCATCTATGGCTACACCTTC.

The chain joins TRBV5-1 to TRBJ2-7; 7 nucleotides line up with TRBD1. J lost 5 bases, V lost 4 bases, and 12 bases had no gene match. The V gene's germline CDR1 is SGHRS and CDR2 YFSETQ. The CDR3 contains 15 residues. As DNA, the CDR3 is TGCGCCAGCAGCCAGACAGGGAGCGAGGTCCACGAGCAGTACTTC. Amino acids: CASSQTGSEVHEQYF.

This clone was seen more than once but under ten times. This chain links TRBV6-1 with TRBJ2-3, with TRBD1 identical over 7 bases. The CDR3 sequence is 12 residues long. Germline CDR1 reads MNHNS; CDR2 reads SASEGT. V lost 1 base and J lost 10; bases outside the gene matches: 2. The CDR3 coding sequence is TGTGCCAGCAGTGAAGTAACAGGGGCGCAGTATTTT. As protein: CASSEVTGAQYF.